Listed below are T cell receptor beta chains from one sample, sequenced in a study of T cells in Graves' hyperthyroidism and ophthalmopathy. TCRdb processed the multiplex PCR reads anew with MiXCR; each CDR3 protein has one entry. The sample lists more than 550,000 distinct CDR3 sequences, nearly 45% occurring once. The specimen was peripheral blood or thyroid tissue (not recorded which). These receptors originate from an adult man with Graves' disease, either hyperthyroidism or ophthalmopathy (not recorded which). The CDR3 runs from the conserved cysteine through the conserved F or W. A D gene is named only where the DNA matches it firmly. Clone size is given for some rows only: seen once, a few or many times, or a class if the clone is expanded.

v_gene	len	j_gene	abundance	d_gene	CDR3nt	CDR3aa
TRBV29-1	12	TRBJ1-2	-	TRBD1	TGCAGCAGCTTGGGGGGGACAGGGGAGTGCACCTTC	CSSLGGTGECTF
TRBV7-9	15	TRBJ2-2	-	-	TGTGCCAGCAGCGCCGGACGCCGGAACACCGGGGAGCTGTTTTTT	CASSAGRRNTGELFF
TRBV7-1	14	TRBJ2-7	-	-	TGTGCCAGCAGCTCTCCGGGACCTGGAGGGGAGCAGTACTTC	CASSSPGPGGEQYF
TRBV14	15	TRBJ1-2	-	TRBD1	TGTGCCAGCAGCCAAGCCCAGGACAGGGCCTATGGCTACACCTTC	CASSQAQDRAYGYTF
TRBV20-1	15	TRBJ2-2	-	TRBD1	TGCAGTGCTGTACCCGGGACAGCGAACACCGGGGAGCTGTTTTTT	CSAVPGTANTGELFF
TRBV7-2	13	TRBJ2-7	few	TRBD1	TGTGCCAGCAGCCAGGGGGAGAGGTACGAGCAGTACTTC	CASSQGERYEQYF
TRBV11-2	15	TRBJ2-2	-	TRBD1	TGTGCCAGCAGCCCCCGGGACAGGAACACCGGGGAGCTGTTTTTT	CASSPRDRNTGELFF
TRBV7-9	14	TRBJ1-1	-	TRBD1	TGTGCCAGCAGCCTTCAACAGGGGGCGGGTGAAGCTTTCTTT	CASSLQQGAGEAFF
TRBV7-8	14	TRBJ1-1	few	-	TGTGCCAGCAGCTTAGTAGGGATGGGCACTGAAGCTTTCTTT	CASSLVGMGTEAFF
TRBV7-8	17	TRBJ1-2	-	-	TGTGCCAGCAGCCTTATAAACAGGGACCTAGCTAACTATGGCTACACCTTC	CASSLINRDLANYGYTF
TRBV7-8	14	TRBJ1-6	many	TRBD1	TGTGCCAGCAGCCTCGGGGACAGGGGTTCACCCCTCCACTTT	CASSLGDRGSPLHF
TRBV7-9	16	TRBJ2-7	-	-	TGTGCCAGCAGCCAGGGTACCGGGACGGGCCCCTACGAGCAGTACTTC	CASSQGTGTGPYEQYF
TRBV7-2	13	TRBJ1-2	many	-	TGTGCCAGCAGCGTGACAGCCACATATGGCTACACCTTC	CASSVTATYGYTF
TRBV25-1	12	TRBJ1-2	once	TRBD1	TGTGCCAGCTCATGGACAGGGCAGGGCTACACCTTC	CASSWTGQGYTF
TRBV2	15	TRBJ2-5	-	-	TGTGCCAGCAGTGCTCTACAGGGCAACCAAGAGACCCAGTACTTC	CASSALQGNQETQYF
TRBV12-3/TRBV12-4	11	TRBJ1-2	few	-	TGTGCCAGCAGTTTCATGGAAGGCTACACCTTC	CASSFMEGYTF
TRBV7-2	15	TRBJ2-7	many	TRBD2	TGTGCCAGCAGTTTACTAGCGGAGAACTCCTACGAGCAGTACTTC	CASSLLAENSYEQYF
TRBV2	15	TRBJ1-5	many	TRBD1	TGTGCCAGCAGGACACGGACAGGGATCAATCAGCCCCAGCATTTT	CASRTRTGINQPQHF
TRBV11-2	14	TRBJ1-6	-	-	TGTGCCAGCAGACAAGACCCACTGAATTCACCCCTCCACTTT	CASRQDPLNSPLHF
TRBV19	12	TRBJ1-2	many	-	TGTGCCATTTCGACAGGCCTCTATGGCTACACCTTC	CAISTGLYGYTF
TRBV12-3/TRBV12-4	13	TRBJ2-7	few	-	TGTGCCAGCAGTTCGGGACGGAACTACGAGCAGTACTTC	CASSSGRNYEQYF
TRBV7-2	12	TRBJ1-5	-	-	TGTGCCAGCTTAGACAGCAATCAGCCCCAGCATTTT	CASLDSNQPQHF
TRBV10-3	14	TRBJ1-5	many	-	TGTGCCATCGCTCGGGACCTTAGCAATCAGCCCCAGCATTTT	CAIARDLSNQPQHF
TRBV20-1	13	TRBJ1-4	-	TRBD1	TGCAGTGCTGACAGGGGCGGAGGAGAAAAACTGTTTTTT	CSADRGGGEKLFF
TRBV5-1	15	TRBJ2-5	-	TRBD1	TGTGCCAGCAGTTTATCCCCGGGACAGCAAGAGACCCAGTACTTC	CASSLSPGQQETQYF
TRBV29-1	13	TRBJ2-5	many	TRBD2	TGCAGCGGCACTAGCACGGGGGGAGAGACCCAGTACTTC	CSGTSTGGETQYF
TRBV10-3	14	TRBJ2-2	many	-	TGTGCCATCAGGTCACATTCGAACACCGGGGAGCTGTTTTTT	CAIRSHSNTGELFF
TRBV10-2	15	TRBJ1-1	few	TRBD1	TGCGCCAGCAGTGACCGGGACAGATCGAACACTGAAGCTTTCTTT	CASSDRDRSNTEAFF
TRBV5-1	15	TRBJ2-2	-	-	TGCGCCAGCAGCATGGGACACGCGAACACCGGGGAGCTGTTTTTT	CASSMGHANTGELFF
TRBV11-2	15	TRBJ1-2	few	TRBD1	TGTGCCAGCAGCCAAGGGGACAGGGAGTTGTTTGGCTACACCTTC	CASSQGDRELFGYTF
TRBV7-9	15	TRBJ1-1	few	TRBD1	TGTGCCAGCAGCTCGACGGACAGGGCCGGAACTGAAGCTTTCTTT	CASSSTDRAGTEAFF
TRBV5-1	15	TRBJ1-2	many	-	TGCGCCAGCAGCCCTGCCCCGGCGGGGAGGCATGGCTACACCTTC	CASSPAPAGRHGYTF
TRBV7-9	14	TRBJ1-1	-	TRBD1	TGTGCCAGTAGCCGGGACAGGGTGGGGACTGAAGCTTTCTTT	CASSRDRVGTEAFF
TRBV19	12	TRBJ1-1	-	-	TGTGCCAGTAGTATGCCGGGCACTGAAGCTTTCTTT	CASSMPGTEAFF
TRBV7-2	16	TRBJ2-2	few	TRBD2	TGTGCCAGCAGCTTTCTAGCGGGGACGAACACCGGGGAGCTGTTTTTT	CASSFLAGTNTGELFF
TRBV7-9	17	TRBJ2-5	-	-	TGTGCCAGCGGCCAAGAGTCCCTACAGGGATCAAGGGGGACCCAGTACTTC	CASGQESLQGSRGTQYF
TRBV6-6	12	TRBJ1-6	many	TRBD1	TGTGCCAGTCGGGACAGCCATTCACCCCTCCACTTT	CASRDSHSPLHF
TRBV12-3/TRBV12-4	15	TRBJ2-5	few	TRBD1	TGTGCCAGCAGGTCCGGGACAGGGTCTTCGGAGACCCAGTACTTC	CASRSGTGSSETQYF
TRBV25-1	14	TRBJ1-5	-	-	TGTGCCAGCAGCCAAATCGGGGCGTATCAGCCCCAGCATTTT	CASSQIGAYQPQHF
TRBV25-1	13	TRBJ1-1	-	-	TGTGCCAGCAGTACTCGACAGCTCCCCGAAGCTTTCTTT	CASSTRQLPEAFF
TRBV20-1	13	TRBJ2-7	-	-	TGCAGTGCTGAGCAGGGGACGACCTACGAGCAGTACTTC	CSAEQGTTYEQYF
TRBV7-9	16	TRBJ1-2	-	-	TGTGCCAGCAGCCCCAGCATTGGCAGACAGAACTATGGCTACACCTTC	CASSPSIGRQNYGYTF
TRBV7-2	16	TRBJ1-5	few	TRBD1	TGTGCCAGCAGCGGACAGGGGGCATATAGCAATCAGCCCCAGCATTTT	CASSGQGAYSNQPQHF
TRBV11-1	13	TRBJ1-6	once	TRBD1	TGTGCCTGGAGATCTTCAGGGGGTTCACCCCTCCACTTT	CAWRSSGGSPLHF
TRBV6-5	15	TRBJ2-5	few	-	TGTGCCAGCAGTTACTCCGCGAACCGACAAGAGACCCAGTACTTC	CASSYSANRQETQYF
TRBV20-1	13	TRBJ2-6	few	-	TGCAGTGCTAGTCTCTCAGGGGCCAACGTCCTGACTTTC	CSASLSGANVLTF
TRBV7-8	18	TRBJ2-5	-	-	TGTGCCAGCAGCTTAAAAATTCGGGCGGCAGCGGACCAAGAGACCCAGTACTTC	CASSLKIRAAADQETQYF
TRBV24-1	17	TRBJ2-2	many	-	TGTGCCACCAGTGATCCTTTACCGACAGGCAACACCGGGGAGCTGTTTTTT	CATSDPLPTGNTGELFF
TRBV10-3	20	TRBJ1-5	-	-	TGTGCCATCAGTGAGTTCCCAAAACGAAGGGGAGGGGCCTACAATCAGCCCCAGCATTTT	CAISEFPKRRGGAYNQPQHF
TRBV20-1	16	TRBJ2-7	few	TRBD2	TGCAGTGCTAGGGGCGTTGAGCGGGGGGCTGGGGGTGAGCAGTACTTC	CSARGVERGAGGEQYF
TRBV2	15	TRBJ1-1	-	-	TGTGCCAGCAGTGTCAGGGAGCCCTATTCCTCTGAAGCTTTCTTT	CASSVREPYSSEAFF
TRBV10-3	11	TRBJ1-6	-	-	TGTGCCACCAGTAGTAATTCACCCCTCCACTTT	CATSSNSPLHF
TRBV9	16	TRBJ1-3	few	-	TGTGCCAGCAGCGTAGGTCGGGAGCCCTTCGGAAACACCATATATTTT	CASSVGREPFGNTIYF
TRBV11-2	15	TRBJ2-7	once	TRBD2	TGTGCCAGCAGCTTATTAGCGGGAGGATTCAACGAGCAGTACTTC	CASSLLAGGFNEQYF